Listed below are T cell receptor beta chains from one sample, sequenced in a study of blood T cell repertoires in COVID-19. Repertoires were generated with immunoSEQ multiplex PCR, while TCRdb's copy carries only in-frame clones and drops some. The repertoire consists of some 200,000 clones, with around 92% occurring once and the leading ten covering 7.5% to 10%. Specimen: PBMCs or T cells enriched from blood (not recorded which). The receptors were gathered from a woman in her late teens or twenties who had recovered from COVID-19. CDR3s include the opening cysteine and the closing phenylalanine or tryptophan. Fields, in order: D gene, J gene, V gene, clone size, CDR3 DNA, CDR3 protein. D genes are given only for firm matches. A row's size may be missing; if present it is once, few, many or a size class.

>TRBD1|TRBJ2-7|TRBV5-4|few
TGTGCCAGCAGCTTGGGACAGGGGGTCGAGCAGTACTTC
CASSLGQGVEQYF
>.|TRBJ1-6|TRBV11-3|.
TGTGCCAGCAGCCCGTCCGGGTCTGAGTCCTATAATTCACCCCTCCACTTT
CASSPSGSESYNSPLHF
>TRBD1|TRBJ2-5|TRBV27|.
TGTGCCAGCAGTGCCAGGACAGGGGACGGGGAGACCCAGTACTTC
CASSARTGDGETQYF
>TRBD2|TRBJ2-7|TRBV6-5|.
TGTGCCAGCGGATTAACTAGCGGGGGGCTGGACGAGCAGTACTTC
CASGLTSGGLDEQYF
>.|TRBJ1-2|TRBV12-3/TRBV12-4|once
TGTGCCAGCAGTTTTGTAGATAACTATGGCTACACCTTC
CASSFVDNYGYTF
>.|TRBJ1-2|TRBV7-9|.
TGTGCCAGCAGCCTACAGGGAGTTGGCTACACCTTC
CASSLQGVGYTF
>.|TRBJ2-3|TRBV27|.
TGTGCCAGCAGTTTAACAGGGATGAGCACAGATACGCAGTATTTT
CASSLTGMSTDTQYF
>.|TRBJ1-4|TRBV15|.
TGTGCCACCCGGGCAACTAATGAAAAACTGTTTTTT
CATRATNEKLFF
>TRBD1|TRBJ1-1|TRBV25-1|.
TGTGCCAGCAGTGAACGGGACAGGGTTGTAGAAACTGAAGCTTTCTTT
CASSERDRVVETEAFF
>.|TRBJ2-2|TRBV6-5|.
TGTGCCAGCACAGGGAAGGAAGCCGGGGAGCTGTTTTTT
CASTGKEAGELFF
>.|TRBJ2-5|TRBV19|.
TGTGCCAGTAGTCCCCGGGACTCGCTAGAGACCCAGTACTTC
CASSPRDSLETQYF
>.|TRBJ1-1|TRBV29-1|.
TGCAGCGTCCTCCCGGGGAAAGGGGGCACTGAAGCTTTCTTT
CSVLPGKGGTEAFF
>TRBD1|TRBJ1-2|TRBV14|.
TGTGCCAGCAGCCCCGGACAGGGAAGCTATGGCTACACCTTC
CASSPGQGSYGYTF
>.|TRBJ1-6|TRBV7-2|.
TGTGCCAGCAGCCGTACAGGGAACACAAACCTTTATAATTCACCCCTCCACTTT
CASSRTGNTNLYNSPLHF
>.|TRBJ2-5|TRBV5-4|.
TGTGCCAGCAGCCCTCGGACACCAAGTGAGACCCAGTACTTC
CASSPRTPSETQYF
>.|TRBJ2-5|TRBV13|.
TGTGCCAGCAGCACCCGGACGGGAGCGGAGACCCAGTACTTC
CASSTRTGAETQYF
>TRBD1|TRBJ2-5|TRBV6-5|.
TGTGCCAGCAGTCGCGACTCAGGGGGCACGGAGACCCAGTACTTC
CASSRDSGGTETQYF
>.|TRBJ1-5|TRBV10-2|.
TGCGCCAGCAGTGAGACCCTCGCAGTGAGCAATCAGCCCCAGCATTTT
CASSETLAVSNQPQHF
>.|TRBJ1-2|TRBV9|few
TGTGCCAGCAGCGACCCTCCCGGCTATGGCTACACCTTC
CASSDPPGYGYTF
>TRBD2|TRBJ2-1|TRBV24-1|few
TGTGCCACCAGTGATCGTGGTCTAGCGGGGGGCCTGTTCTTC
CATSDRGLAGGLFF
>.|TRBJ1-2|TRBV28|.
TGTGCCAGCAGTTCCCCCTCAACACCTCAATATGGCTACACCTTC
CASSSPSTPQYGYTF
>TRBD1|TRBJ1-6|TRBV6-4|.
TGTGCCAGCAGACCGGGACAGGGTGGTTCACCCCTCCACTTT
CASRPGQGGSPLHF
>.|TRBJ1-2|TRBV12-3/TRBV12-4|.
TGTGCCAGCAGTTACAGGCCCCAGGGCTACACCTTC
CASSYRPQGYTF
>TRBD1|TRBJ1-2|TRBV7-9|.
TGTGCCAGCAGCCCGGACAGGGGAGCTAACTATGGCTACACCTTC
CASSPDRGANYGYTF
>.|TRBJ1-2|TRBV6-6|.
TGTGCCAGCAGTTCTCCCCGGGACAGCTACACCTTC
CASSSPRDSYTF
>.|TRBJ2-7|TRBV13|.
TGTGCCAGCCCGACCCAAGCGTTGGCCTACGAGCAGTACTTC
CASPTQALAYEQYF
>TRBD1|TRBJ2-7|TRBV5-1|.
TGCGCCAGCAGCTTGGAGGGGGGACAGGGATTTTGGGAGCAGTACTTC
CASSLEGGQGFWEQYF
>TRBD2|TRBJ2-7|TRBV2|.
TGTGCCAGCACCCTGGAGCTAGCGGGGGGTAGGAGCTCCTACGAGCAGTACTTC
CASTLELAGGRSSYEQYF
>.|TRBJ1-2|TRBV6-5|.
TGTGCCAGCAGTCCCCGGGGGATGAACTATGGCTACACCTTC
CASSPRGMNYGYTF
>TRBD1|TRBJ2-7|TRBV27|.
TGTGCCAGCAGTTTCGGACAGGGTGGCTACGAGCAGTACTTC
CASSFGQGGYEQYF
>.|TRBJ1-2|TRBV5-1|.
TGCGCCAGCAGCTCCCTTTGGGGGGAGAGCTATGGCTACACCTTC
CASSSLWGESYGYTF
>.|TRBJ2-2|TRBV5-4|.
TGTGCCAGCAGCTTCGGAGAGACGAGGGAGCTGTTTTTT
CASSFGETRELFF
>.|TRBJ2-3|TRBV7-9|.
TGTGCCAGCAGCTTACTAGATGTATCGCAGTATTTT
CASSLLDVSQYF
>.|TRBJ1-2|TRBV19|few
TGTGCCACCTCTCGGGGTTGGGACTATGGCTACACCTTC
CATSRGWDYGYTF
>TRBD1|TRBJ1-2|TRBV7-9|.
TGTGCCAGCAGCCCGCCGGACAGGGCAGGCAGAGACTATGGCTACACCTTC
CASSPPDRAGRDYGYTF
>.|TRBJ1-2|TRBV30|.
TGTGCCGCGGCAGGGGACAATGGCTACACCTTC
CAAAGDNGYTF
>TRBD1|TRBJ2-2|TRBV4-1|.
TGCGCCAGCAGCCTAGGGACAGGCCCCTCGAACACCGGGGAGCTGTTTTTT
CASSLGTGPSNTGELFF
>.|TRBJ2-7|TRBV4-1|.
TGCGCCAGCAGCCAAGATTTCAGGAAGACACAGTACTTC
CASSQDFRKTQYF
>.|TRBJ2-1|TRBV3-1/TRBV3-2|.
TGTGCCAGCAGCCAAGAGAACACCTACAATGAGCAGTTCTTC
CASSQENTYNEQFF
>TRBD1|TRBJ1-2|TRBV5-8|.
TGTGCCAGCAGACCCGACAGGGAGTACTATGGCTACACCTTC
CASRPDREYYGYTF
>.|TRBJ1-5|TRBV28|.
TGTGCCAGCAGTTTCGGTGACCCGGGTAGCAATCAGCCCCAGCATTTT
CASSFGDPGSNQPQHF
>TRBD1|TRBJ2-3|TRBV15|once
TGTGCCACCACCCGGGACAGGGGGCCAGATACGCAGTATTTT
CATTRDRGPDTQYF
>.|TRBJ2-6|TRBV2|.
TGTGCCAGCAGTGAGGACAGCACTATGGGGGGGGCCAACGTCCTGACTTTC
CASSEDSTMGGANVLTF
>.|TRBJ1-1|TRBV12-3/TRBV12-4|.
TGTGCCAGCAGTCGTACAGTTGAAGCTTTCTTT
CASSRTVEAFF
>TRBD1|TRBJ2-2|TRBV6-2/TRBV6-3|.
TGTGCCAGCAGTTACTCTCCCCTGGGACAGGGGGCGGCCGGGGAGCTGTTTTTT
CASSYSPLGQGAAGELFF